What follows are 29 T cell receptor beta chains derived from one specimen sequenced in a study of blood T cells in healthy people across ages (dated by TCRdb to between 2014 and 2017). To prepare the library, 5' RACE was applied. Sequencing used an Illumina HiSeq 2500. A second PCR of about 7 to 12 cycles was run with a J-beta primer mix and a sample-barcoded 5' primer. Using fastp at Q25 and MiXCR, TCRdb reprocessed the public reads and kept productive beta chains. All rows with the same CDR3 protein become a single entry with the most common DNA and genes. In this sample the table shows around 1.5 million distinct CDR3 sequences, roughly a third of which occur a single time. The ten largest clonotypes hold around 11% of the sample. Sample: blood. All receptors derive from a woman aged 25-40 years in good health.

This rearrangement joins TRBV12-3 or TRBV12-4 to TRBJ1-1; D remains ambiguous. The V end lost 2 bases, the J end lost 2 bases, and 9 bases lay between the germline ends. CDR3 length: 14 amino acids. CDR3 bases: TGTGCCAGCAGTTTACGTAATCAAAACACTGAAGCTTTCTTT. Amino acid sequence: CASSLRNQNTEAFF.

The rearrangement links TRBV9 to TRBJ2-1, with 9 nucleotides matching TRBD2. V shed 0 bases and J 8 bases; nucleotides not matched to a gene: 6. The CDR3 consists of 15 residues. The germline V gene encodes CDR1 SGDLS and CDR2 YYNGEE. CDR3 residues: CASSVVAGGQDEQFF. The CDR3 nucleotides are TGTGCCAGCAGCGTAGTCGCGGGGGGGCAGGATGAGCAGTTCTTC. The variable domain in full, completed from reference TRBV9 and TRBJ2-1, reads DSGVTQTPKHLITATGQRVTLRCSPRSGDLSVYWYQQSLDQGLQFLIQYYNGEERAKGNILERFSAQQFPDLHSELNLSSLELGDSALYFCASSVVAGGQDEQFFGPGTRLTVL.

In this sample, this clonotype turned up once. This chain links TRBV20-1 with TRBJ2-7; D not certain. V lost 0 bases and J 2 bases, leaving 11 bases between the germline ends. Looked up from germline, CDR1 is DFQATT and CDR2 is SNEGSKA (reference sequence). This CDR3 has 14 residues. CDR3 sequence (DNA): TGCAGTGCTAGAGATTCGTACAGCCCCTACGAGCAGTACTTC. Translating gives CSARDSYSPYEQYF.

The rearrangement joins TRBV7-2 to TRBJ2-7; 7 bases are a match to TRBD2. The CDR3 is 16 residues long. Per germline, CDR1 SGHTA and CDR2 FQGNSA. The V segment lost 1 base and the J segment 1 base; nucleotides outside the gene matches: 7. The CDR3, as DNA: TGTGCCAGCAGCTTAGTGGGGGGGTCACAATCCTACGAGCAGTACTTC. Translating gives CASSLVGGSQSYEQYF.

This clonotype was counted a few times. This chain connects TRBV28 to TRBJ2-5; TRBD2 aligns across 11 bases. Germline assignment: CDR1 MDHEN and CDR2 SYDVKM. CDR3 length: 18 residues. The junction had 11 bases not matched to a gene; V was cut back by 2 bases and J by 3 bases. The CDR3 spells CASSLMGLAVLSKETQYF. The CDR3 DNA follows: TGTGCCAGCAGTTTAATGGGACTAGCGGTACTATCCAAAGAGACCCAGTACTTC. Drawing the rest from reference TRBV28 and TRBJ2-5, the complete variable domain is DVKVTQSSRYLVKRTGEKVFLECVQDMDHENMFWYRQDPGLGLRLIYFSYDVKMKEKGDIPEGYSVSREKKERFSLILESASTNQTSMYLCASSLMGLAVLSKETQYFGPGTRLLVL.

This clonotype has a handful of counts. V is TRBV25-1 and J is TRBJ1-1; D is perhaps TRBD1 (5 bases). The V gene's germline CDR1 is MGHDK and CDR2 SYGVNS. V lost 4 bases and J 7 bases, leaving 19 bases between the germline ends. The CDR3 has 15 amino acids. CDR3 bases: TGTGCCAGCAGTGTTGGGGGGACCTTAAAGGGTGAAGCTTTCTTT. Protein sequence: CASSVGGTLKGEAFF.

J is TRBJ2-1 and V is TRBV20-1; D is ambiguous. The CDR3 extends over 14 amino acids. The V gene lost 3 bases and the J gene lost 1 base, with 10 bases spanning the gap. Germline V gene data show CDR1 as DFQATT and CDR2 as SNEGSKA (reference sequence). The CDR3 here is CSASRPNSYNEQFF. The CDR3 DNA follows: TGCAGTGCTAGCAGGCCTAATTCCTACAATGAGCAGTTCTTC.

The chain combines TRBV5-1 with TRBJ1-3; D gene unclear. Germline CDR1 is SGHRS and CDR2 is YFSETQ. The CDR3 has 14 amino acids. Trimming pared 3 bases from V and 0 bases from J, leaving 7 bases between. The CDR3 DNA follows: TGCGCCAGCAGCTCCGCTTCCTCTGGAAACACCATATATTTT. As protein: CASSSASSGNTIYF.

This clonotype has a handful of counts. The chain has TRBV6-1 and TRBJ1-5; no firm D call. Germline V gene sequence: CDR1 MNHNS, CDR2 SASEGT. The V gene lost 5 bases and the J gene lost 7 bases, with 12 bases spanning the gap. This CDR3 is 13 amino acids long. CDR3 amino acids: CASSLRAWQPQHF. The CDR3 nucleotides read TGTGCCAGCAGTCTGAGGGCCTGGCAGCCCCAGCATTTT.

In its sample, this clonotype was seen a few times. The chain carries TRBV7-9 and TRBJ2-3; 7 nucleotides agree with TRBD1. The CDR3 runs to 15 residues. Germline CDR1 SEHNR, CDR2 FQNEAQ (reference sequence). The V and J ends lost 3 bases and 4 bases, in that order; junction bases with no gene match: 7. CDR3: CASSLGDRDSDTQYF. The CDR3 DNA follows: TGTGCCAGCAGCTTGGGAGACAGGGATTCAGATACGCAGTATTTT. Full variable domain (remainder filled in from reference TRBV7-9 and TRBJ2-3): DTGVSQNPRHKITKRGQNVTFRCDPISEHNRLYWYRQTLGQGPEFLTYFQNEAQLEKSRLLSDRFSAERPKGSFSTLEIQRTEQGDSAMYLCASSLGDRDSDTQYFGPGTRLTVL.

This clonotype has more than one count but fewer than ten. V and J are TRBV15 and TRBJ2-7, with 9 bases aligning to TRBD1. V dropped 2 bases and J dropped 3; count of bases not matched to a gene: 17. This CDR3 comprises 19 residues. The germline gives CDR1 LNHNV, CDR2 YYDKDF (reference sequence). This chain's CDR3 is CATSRNVFSGTGNNYEQYF. The CDR3 DNA follows: TGTGCCACCAGCAGAAATGTATTTAGTGGGACAGGGAATAACTACGAGCAGTACTTC.

This sequence joins TRBV6-1 and TRBJ2-7, with TRBD2 identical over 7 bases. The germline V gene has CDR1 MNHNS and CDR2 SASEGT. The CDR3 is made up of 14 amino acids. V lost 3 bases and J lost 3; bases outside the gene matches: 5. The CDR3 sequence: CASSDQGGIYEQYF. The DNA for the CDR3 is TGTGCCAGCAGTGATCAGGGAGGGATCTACGAGCAGTACTTC.

The chain has TRBV11-2 and TRBJ1-5; 9 bases fit TRBD1. The length of the CDR3 is 18 residues. CDR1 is SGHAT and CDR2 is FQNNGV in the germline V gene. V trimming: 0 bases; J trimming: 0 bases; junction bases outside the gene matches: 6. The CDR3 spells CASSLETGGDLSNQPQHF. CDR3 bases: TGTGCCAGCAGCTTAGAGACAGGGGGGGACCTTAGCAATCAGCCCCAGCATTTT.

This chain links TRBV9 with TRBJ2-5; a possible D gene is TRBD1 (5 bases). This CDR3 spans 15 amino acids. Germline CDR1 and CDR2: SGDLS and YYNGEE. Trimming shortened V by 0 bases and J by 1 base, and 10 bases separated the two germline ends. CDR3 in DNA: TGTGCCAGCAGCGTAGACCAGGGTTCCCAAGAGACCCAGTACTTC. This sequence encodes CASSVDQGSQETQYF. Full variable domain (outside the CDR3, taken from reference TRBV9 and TRBJ2-5): DSGVTQTPKHLITATGQRVTLRCSPRSGDLSVYWYQQSLDQGLQFLIQYYNGEERAKGNILERFSAQQFPDLHSELNLSSLELGDSALYFCASSVDQGSQETQYFGPGTRLLVL.

This clonotype is a singleton in its sample. This chain uses TRBV6-2 or TRBV6-3 with TRBJ1-2, with D possibly TRBD1 on 5 matching bases. The CDR3 is 13 residues long. In germline, CDR1 is MNHEY, CDR2 SVGEGT. Deletions cut 5 bases from V and 8 bases from J, with 15 bases between. CDR3 in amino acids: CASSQSNWGGYTF. The CDR3 DNA reads as TGTGCCAGCAGTCAATCGAATTGGGGCGGCTACACCTTC.

This clonotype was detected only a few times. The chain employs TRBV5-4 and TRBJ2-1, with D unresolved. Germline loops: CDR1 SGHNT, CDR2 YYREEE (reference sequence). V was pared by 0 bases and J by 7 bases, with 17 bases between. The CDR3 has 16 amino acids. The CDR3 DNA is TGTGCCAGCAGCTTGGTGTCGGGCTTAACTTTTAATGAGCAGTTCTTC. Translation gives CASSLVSGLTFNEQFF.

To note about this clonotype: One junction end does not reproduce the germline sequence, and a read error may be involved. This rearrangement joins TRBV14 to TRBJ2-7; the D gene is possibly TRBD1 (6 bases). CDR1 and CDR2 (germline): SGHDN, FVKESK. This CDR3 is 13 amino acids long. For the CDR3, the DNA is TGTGCCAGCAGCCAACGGACAGCCTACGAGCGGTACTTC. Translating it yields CASSQRTAYERYF.

There are a few counts of this clonotype. The rearrangement joins TRBV7-9 to TRBJ1-4; D is unresolved. V lost 4 bases and J lost 5, with 17 bases in between. The CDR3 is 16 residues long. Looked up from germline, CDR1 is SEHNR and CDR2 is FQNEAQ (reference sequence). The DNA of the CDR3 is TGTGCCAGCAGCTCGTCGTTAGGCCAGAAGAATGAAAAACTGTTTTTT. Translated, it gives CASSSSLGQKNEKLFF. Full variable domain (rest looked up from reference TRBV7-9 and TRBJ1-4): DTGVSQNPRHKITKRGQNVTFRCDPISEHNRLYWYRQTLGQGPEFLTYFQNEAQLEKSRLLSDRFSAERPKGSFSTLEIQRTEQGDSAMYLCASSSSLGQKNEKLFFGSGTQLSVL.

The genes are TRBV7-2 and TRBJ2-5; tentatively, D is TRBD2 (6 bases). This CDR3 spans 17 amino acids. V lost 1 base to trimming and J lost 3 bases, with 18 bases between them. Germline loops: CDR1 SGHTA, CDR2 FQGNSA. The DNA for the CDR3 is TGTGCCAGCAGCTTAGGGGTCGAGGGACTGATAAAAGAGACCCAGTACTTC. Translated, it gives CASSLGVEGLIKETQYF.

The rearrangement uses TRBV6-1 and TRBJ1-2, with a possible D match to TRBD1 (6 bases). This CDR3 region has 14 residues. Deletions cut 1 base from V and 6 bases from J, with 12 bases between. Germline V lookup: CDR1 MNHNS, CDR2 SASEGT. The CDR3 DNA follows: TGTGCCAGCAGTGAAGGGAGGAGGACAGATGGCTACACCTTC. Translating gives CASSEGRRTDGYTF.

V and J are TRBV4-1 and TRBJ2-1, with TRBD2 identical over 10 bases. The V segment lost 0 bases and the J segment 9 bases; nucleotides outside the gene matches: 8. Germline assignment: CDR1 MGHRA and CDR2 YSYEKL. This CDR3 region has 16 residues. CDR3 DNA: TGCGCCAGCAGCCAAGAGGGCACTAGCGGGAAGTCTGAGCAGTTCTTC. Residues: CASSQEGTSGKSEQFF.

At least ten counts were recorded for this clonotype. The rearrangement joins TRBV5-4 to TRBJ2-5; a possible D gene is TRBD2 (6 bases). The CDR3 sequence is 15 residues long. From germline, CDR1 is SGHNT and CDR2 YYREEE (reference sequence). Trimming shortened V by 0 bases and J by 5 bases, and 14 bases separated the two germline ends. The CDR3 region has the DNA TGTGCCAGCAGCTTGGGGCGGGGACCCCTGGAGACCCAGTACTTC. Its translation is CASSLGRGPLETQYF.

The V gene is TRBV2, the J gene TRBJ2-1; TRBD1 matches at 10 bases. The V and J ends lost 6 bases and 6 bases, in that order; junction bases with no gene match: 11. The germline CDR1 and CDR2 sequences are SNHLY and FYNNEI. CDR3 size: 16 residues. The CDR3 DNA is TGTGCCAGCAGCTGGCCCCCTCGGACAGGGGGCAATGAGCAGTTCTTC. Its translation is CASSWPPRTGGNEQFF. The full variable domain, in which reference TRBV2 and TRBJ2-1 provide the parts outside the CDR3, is EPEVTQTPSHQVTQMGQEVILRCVPISNHLYFYWYRQILGQKVEFLVSFYNNEISEKSEIFDDQFSVERPDGSNFTLKIRSTKLEDSAMYFCASSWPPRTGGNEQFFGPGTRLTVL.

This clonotype was seen repeatedly, ten times or more. V gene TRBV15 combines with J gene TRBJ1-5, with D hard to call. This CDR3 is built from 15 residues. V lost 0 bases and J 0 bases, leaving 6 bases between the germline ends. Germline CDR1 and CDR2: LNHNV and YYDKDF (reference sequence). The DNA for the CDR3 is TGTGCCACCAGCAGAGATAAGGGTAGCAATCAGCCCCAGCATTTT. Amino acid sequence: CATSRDKGSNQPQHF.

The J gene is TRBJ2-7, the V gene TRBV28, with 8 bases that match TRBD2. CDR1 is MDHEN, CDR2 SYDVKM, per germline. There are 13 residues in the CDR3. V shed 3 bases, J shed 4 bases, and the junction held 2 bases outside the gene matches. In DNA form, the CDR3 reads TGTGCCAGCAGTTTCCTAGCGGGTTACGAGCAGTACTTC. Residues: CASSFLAGYEQYF.

This clonotype was seen just once. The genes are TRBV3-1 and TRBJ2-1; D remains ambiguous. Germline V gene data show CDR1 as LGHDT and CDR2 as YNNKEL (reference sequence). The CDR3 is 13 amino acids. Trimming shortened V by 5 bases and J by 7 bases, and 12 bases separated the two germline ends. CDR3 bases: TGTGCCAGCAGCTCATCCCCTGGGAATGAGCAGTTCTTC. This gives the protein CASSSSPGNEQFF.

This clonotype came up a few times. The CDR3 DNA sequence: TGCGCCAGCAGCCCCCGCGGGGACGACAGCAATCAGCCCCAGCATTTT. Translated, it gives CASSPRGDDSNQPQHF. V is TRBV4-1 and J is TRBJ1-5; weak D call: TRBD1 (5 bases). This CDR3 is 16 amino acids long. Germline V CDR1 and CDR2: MGHRA, YSYEKL. V dropped 4 bases and J dropped 1 base, with 14 bases sitting between them.

There are a few counts of this clonotype. The rearrangement uses TRBV11-1 and TRBJ2-7; D not resolved. The J call may be in error: the DNA end matches TRBJ2-5 better. Germline V lookup: CDR1 SGHAT, CDR2 FQDESV (reference sequence). This CDR3 spans 14 amino acids. The CDR3 nucleotides are TGTGCCAGCAGCTTAGATGCATCCCAAGAGACCCAGTACTTC. Its translation: CASSLDASQETQYF.

A few counts support this clonotype. The rearrangement joins TRBV6-6 to TRBJ1-5; no definite D call. The CDR3 runs 12 residues. Germline CDR1 and CDR2: MNHNY and SVGAGI (reference sequence). Trimming cost V 11 bases and J 5 bases, with 13 bases left between them. The CDR3 sequence is CAGVLSYQPQHF. CDR3 sequence (DNA): TGTGCCGGAGTTCTATCCTATCAGCCCCAGCATTTT.